These T cell receptor beta chains were read from a single sample in a study of blood T cell repertoires in COVID-19. TCRdb's table, derived via immunoSEQ multiplex PCR, lists solely in-frame clones and lacks some. The top ten hold roughly 17% of the sample, which has around 130,000 clones, about 81% seen once. The sample comprised peripheral blood. The receptor set was obtained from a woman aged 80 or older with acute or convalescent COVID-19. Each CDR3 is given without its conserved first and last residue. Size is omitted from some rows. Given values are once, few, many or a class for expanded clones.

>TRBV3-1/TRBV3-2|TRBJ2-1|NA
ASSRRTSGRGSSYNEQF
>TRBV5-6|TRBJ2-2|NA
ASRLGLANTGELF
>TRBV3-1/TRBV3-2|TRBJ1-2|NA
ASSQEGQNYGYT
>TRBV4-1|TRBJ1-1|NA
ASSQAVRGGGTEAF
>TRBV30|TRBJ2-2|once
AWGTSLLVGELF
>TRBV5-1|TRBJ2-7|few
ASSLGPQEVYEQY
>TRBV6-1|TRBJ2-4|NA
ASSDGRDKNIQY
>TRBV11-2|TRBJ2-1|NA
ASSLGLAGVRNNEQF
>TRBV12-3/TRBV12-4|TRBJ1-2|NA
ASTRDSYGYT
>TRBV11-2|TRBJ1-2|few
ASSLSGQGLMSGYT
>TRBV11-2|TRBJ1-1|few
ASSLGKGTGVRNTEAF
>TRBV1|TRBJ2-3|NA
TSSPPGGAEDTQY
>TRBV7-9|TRBJ2-1|NA
ASSRTTFNEQF
>TRBV10-3|TRBJ2-7|NA
AIGEGRDEQY
>TRBV29-1|TRBJ1-5|NA
SASGGGNQPQH
>TRBV6-5|TRBJ2-7|NA
ASRHQAGEYYEQY
>TRBV11-3|TRBJ1-1|NA
ASSGLRDRGPDTEAF
>TRBV5-5|TRBJ2-2|NA
ASSLAVSNTGELF